The 16 T cell receptor beta chains below were found in one sample sequenced in a study of blood T cell repertoires in COVID-19. Assay used: immunoSEQ multiplex PCR; TCRdb lists only in-frame clones, some missing. The sample comprises some 120,000 clones, over 75% of which are singletons, and under 2% rests with the top ten. The sequencing input was peripheral blood. The origin of the receptors is a human donor with active COVID-19. The donor label of this sample is uncertain.

The rearrangement uses TRBV4-3 and TRBJ2-7; D may be TRBD1 (5 bases). This CDR3 comprises 14 residues. The germline V and J ends were trimmed by 2 bases and 1 base, with 9 bases remaining between them. CDR1 LGHNA and CDR2 YSLEER come from the germline V gene. The CDR3 DNA follows: TGCGCCAGCAGCCAAACTCAGGGTTCCTACGAGCAGTACTTC. Its protein is CASSQTQGSYEQYF.

This clone was observed a few times. The CDR3: CASSQESGGSSPLHF. In DNA, the CDR3 is TGCGCCAGCAGCCAAGAATCAGGGGGTAGTTCACCCCTCCACTTT. The V and J genes are TRBV4-3 and TRBJ1-6; 7 bases match TRBD1. This CDR3 has 15 amino acids. The junction had 5 bases not matched to a gene; V was cut back by 0 bases and J by 9 bases. Germline V CDR1 and CDR2: LGHNA, YSLEER.

The CDR3 DNA follows: TGTGCCAGCAGTTATGCCAGGGGTTCTTATTACGAGCAGTACTTC. This encodes CASSYARGSYYEQYF. The V call is TRBV6-5, the J call TRBJ2-7, with a weak D call TRBD1 (6 bases). CDR1 is MNHEY, CDR2 SVGAGI, per germline. V was cut by 3 bases and J by 4 bases, with 16 bases left in between. CDR3 length: 15 amino acids.

V usage is TRBV4-2 and J usage is TRBJ1-1; D ambiguous. The germline V and J ends were trimmed by 1 base and 0 bases, with 9 bases remaining between them. The CDR3 length is 15 residues. Germline V lookup: CDR1 LGHNA, CDR2 YNFKEQ. This CDR3 reads CASSQGVAVNTEAFF. The CDR3 DNA reads as TGTGCCAGCAGCCAAGGAGTAGCCGTGAACACTGAAGCTTTCTTT.

V is TRBV19 and J is TRBJ1-1; D may be TRBD1 (6 bases). V was pared by 3 bases and J by 5 bases, with 16 bases between. This CDR3 has 15 residues. CDR1 and CDR2 (germline): LNHDA, SQIVND (reference sequence). In DNA form, the CDR3 reads TGTGCCAGTAGTATTGGCGCAGGGGCAGGGACTGAAGCTTTCTTT. It encodes CASSIGAGAGTEAFF.

The rearrangement joins TRBV5-1 to TRBJ1-2, with TRBD1 as a possible D gene (5 bases). Germline assignment: CDR1 SGHRS and CDR2 YFSETQ. The CDR3 runs 14 residues. The V and J ends lost 0 bases and 8 bases respectively, with 14 bases between them. CDR3 amino acids: CASSLVYGGEGYTF. CDR3 DNA sequence: TGCGCCAGCAGCTTGGTATACGGGGGTGAGGGCTACACCTTC.

The chain couples TRBV6-1 to TRBJ2-7, with TRBD2 identical over 10 bases. The junction had 6 bases not matched to a gene; V was cut back by 3 bases and J by 4 bases. CDR3 size: 15 residues. The germline gives CDR1 MNHNS, CDR2 SASEGT. CDR3 DNA sequence: TGTGCCAGCAGTGACCCAGCGGGGGGGCGGTACGAGCAGTACTTC. Protein: CASSDPAGGRYEQYF.

The rearrangement joins TRBV4-2 to TRBJ2-1; 15 nucleotides agree with TRBD2. Germline loops: CDR1 LGHNA, CDR2 YNFKEQ. This CDR3 spans 19 amino acids. The trim removed 4 bases at V and 4 bases at J, leaving 11 bases unmatched. The CDR3 nucleotides read TGTGCCAGCAGCCCTAGGACTAGCGGGGGGGTCCGGGAATACAATGAGCAGTTCTTC. This translates into CASSPRTSGGVREYNEQFF.

This CDR3 is CASSQDRGGPGDTQYF. The CDR3, as DNA: TGTGCCAGCAGCCAAGATAGGGGAGGGCCTGGAGATACGCAGTATTTT. The rearrangement joins TRBV3-1 (or the pseudogene TRBV3-2) to TRBJ2-3, with 7 bases aligning to TRBD2. Germline V gene data show CDR1 as LGHDT and CDR2 as YNNKEL (reference sequence). The length of the CDR3 is 16 residues. V dropped 0 bases and J dropped 5; count of bases not matched to a gene: 8.

The genes are TRBV9 and TRBJ1-1; no definite D call. Germline CDR1 reads SGDLS; CDR2 reads YYNGEE. This CDR3 is built from 14 residues. Trimming removed 0 bases from V and 5 bases from J, with 11 bases in between. CDR3 nucleotides: TGTGCCAGCAGCGTAGTGGAATCGGGGACTGAAGCTTTCTTT. This sequence encodes CASSVVESGTEAFF.

J is TRBJ2-3 and V is TRBV6-5; tentatively, D is TRBD2 (6 bases). V was shortened by 6 bases and J by 4 bases, with 14 bases between the two germline ends. In germline, CDR1 is MNHEY, CDR2 SVGAGI. The CDR3 loop spans 14 amino acids. The CDR3 DNA sequence: TGTGCCAGCAGAATATGGAGGGGATCAGATACGCAGTATTTT. Translation: CASRIWRGSDTQYF.

CDR3 loop: CSASRRDEQYF. The CDR3 nucleotides read TGCAGTGCTAGTAGACGGGACGAGCAGTACTTC. V and J are TRBV20-1 and TRBJ2-7, with D unclear. This CDR3 region has 11 residues. Germline lookup yields CDR1 DFQATT and CDR2 SNEGSKA (reference sequence). V gave up 3 bases and J gave up 5 bases, with 8 bases separating them.

This chain joins TRBV28 and TRBJ1-4; 9 bases map to TRBD1. The junction had 5 bases not matched to a gene; V was cut back by 5 bases and J by 7 bases. Germline V gene sequence: CDR1 MDHEN, CDR2 SYDVKM. The CDR3 covers 14 residues. Here the CDR3 reads CASSRQGESEKLFF. The CDR3 nucleotides read TGTGCCAGCAGTAGACAGGGGGAGAGTGAAAAACTGTTTTTT.

CDR3 sequence: CASSATSGGWNGELFF. DNA for the CDR3: TGTGCCAGCAGCGCGACTAGCGGGGGATGGAACGGGGAGCTGTTTTTT. The V gene is TRBV9, the J gene TRBJ2-2; TRBD2 matches 12 bases. The germline V gene encodes CDR1 SGDLS and CDR2 YYNGEE. J was trimmed by 7 bases and V by 3 bases; bases with no gene match: 7. This CDR3 spans 16 amino acids.

The chain recombines TRBV18 with TRBJ1-6, with 7 bases matching TRBD1. The CDR3 contains 14 residues. CDR1 and CDR2 (germline): KGHSH, LQKENI. V was clipped by 4 bases and J by 6 bases; unmatched bases: 3. The CDR3 loop reads CASSRDSANSPLHF. The CDR3 DNA reads as TGTGCCAGCTCACGGGACAGTGCTAATTCACCCCTCCACTTT.

The chain links TRBV10-2 to TRBJ1-4, with D tentatively TRBD1 (6 bases). The CDR3 totals 15 residues. CDR1 and CDR2 (germline): WSHSY, SAAADI. V was trimmed by 8 bases and J by 4 bases, leaving 17 bases between them. CDR3 in DNA: TGCGCCAGCCTCCCTAGGACAGCGAATAATGAAAAACTGTTTTTT. Amino acid sequence: CASLPRTANNEKLFF.